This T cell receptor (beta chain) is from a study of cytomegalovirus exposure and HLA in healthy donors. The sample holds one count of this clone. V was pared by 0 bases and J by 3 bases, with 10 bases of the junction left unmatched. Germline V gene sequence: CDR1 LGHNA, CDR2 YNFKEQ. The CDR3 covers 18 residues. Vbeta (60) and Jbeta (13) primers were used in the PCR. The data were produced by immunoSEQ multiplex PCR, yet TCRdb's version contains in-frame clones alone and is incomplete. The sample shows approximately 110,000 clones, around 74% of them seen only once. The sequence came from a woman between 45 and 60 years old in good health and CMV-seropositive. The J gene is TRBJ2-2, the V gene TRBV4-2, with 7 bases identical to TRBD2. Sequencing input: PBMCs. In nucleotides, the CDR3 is TGTGCCAGCAGCCAAGACCCCTCGGAGCGGGGCCACACCGGGGAGCTGTTTTTT. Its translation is CASSQDPSERGHTGELFF.